The 8 T cell receptor beta chains in this list originate from one sample, sequenced in a study of T-cell memory formation after mild COVID-19. TCRdb analysed the 5' RACE reads with MiXCR anew, one entry per CDR3 protein. The sample contains 350,000 to 450,000 distinct CDR3 sequences, approximately 24% of which appear only once. The specimen was PBMCs or a T cell subset sorted from them (not recorded which). The receptor set was obtained from an adult woman who had mild COVID-19 (a few samples of this study predate the infection). Cell type and time point are not known.

The chain combines TRBV7-2 with TRBJ2-3; tentative D call: TRBD2 (5 bases). The CDR3 loop spans 14 amino acids. Germline V lookup: CDR1 SGHTA, CDR2 FQGNSA. V dropped 5 bases and J dropped 1 base, with 10 bases sitting between them. The CDR3 bases are TGTGCCAGCAGCCAATGGGGAGGCACAGATACGCAGTATTTT. It is translated as CASSQWGGTDTQYF.

The chain recombines TRBV19 with TRBJ2-7; the match to TRBD2 covers 9 bases. Germline V lookup: CDR1 LNHDA, CDR2 SQIVND (reference sequence). With V trimmed by 5 bases and J by 0 bases, 11 bases remained unmatched. This CDR3 spans 17 amino acids. For the CDR3, the DNA is TGTGCCAGTAGTGGACCCCGTCAAGCGGGAGGCTCCTACGAGCAGTACTTC. The encoded protein is CASSGPRQAGGSYEQYF. Together with reference TRBV19 and TRBJ2-7, the CDR3 gives the full variable domain: DGGITQSPKYLFRKEGQNVTLSCEQNLNHDAMYWYRQDPGQGLRLIYYSQIVNDFQKGDIAEGYSVSREKKESFPLTVTSAQKNPTAFYLCASSGPRQAGGSYEQYFGPGTRLTVT.

The gene calls are TRBV12-2 and TRBJ2-5. TRBV12-2 is noted as a pseudogene. The CDR3 consists of 15 residues. Here the CDR3 reads CASRLAGVDWETQYF. The CDR3 coding sequence is TGTGCAAGTCGACTAGCGGGAGTAGACTGGGAGACCCAGTACTTC.

This clonotype showed up just a few times. This rearrangement joins TRBV27 to TRBJ1-5; D is undetermined. CDR1 MNHEY and CDR2 SMNVEV come from the germline V gene (reference sequence). The CDR3 extends over 12 amino acids. V lost 4 bases and J lost 9, with 10 bases in between. In DNA form, the CDR3 reads TGTGCCAGCAGTTCCCCAGGATGGCCCCAGCATTTT. Its translation: CASSSPGWPQHF.

This clonotype was seen a few times. The chain joins TRBV12-3 or TRBV12-4 to TRBJ1-1; D is uncertain. V shed 1 base and J shed 0 bases, with 9 bases lying between them. The CDR3 is made up of 15 amino acids. The CDR3 DNA reads as TGTGCCAGCAGTTTAGGTCCGGGTTTGAACACTGAAGCTTTCTTT. Translation gives CASSLGPGLNTEAFF.

CDR3 protein: CAISESQGNYGYTF. The CDR3 DNA sequence: TGTGCCATCAGTGAGTCTCAGGGGAACTATGGCTACACCTTC. The chain joins TRBV10-3 to TRBJ1-2, with D perhaps TRBD1 (6 bases). The length of the CDR3 is 14 residues. CDR1 and CDR2 from the germline V gene are ENHRY and SYGVKD. V was clipped by 0 bases and J by 2 bases, with 7 bases between them.

This clonotype occurred a few times. The chain carries TRBV4-2 and TRBJ2-3; 15 positions match TRBD2. V was clipped by 4 bases and J by 5 bases; unmatched bases: 7. Per the germline V gene, CDR1 is LGHNA and CDR2 is YNFKEQ. This CDR3 is built from 17 residues. CDR3 nucleotides: TGTGCCAGCAGCCCAGGACTAGCGGGGGGGCCAGGAGATACGCAGTATTTT. Its translation: CASSPGLAGGPGDTQYF.

This clonotype was recorded only once. The chain couples TRBV5-6 to TRBJ1-1, with no clear D. The V gene's germline CDR1 is SGHDT and CDR2 YYEEEE. This CDR3 contains 15 residues. V lost 4 bases and J 0 bases, leaving 13 bases between the germline ends. The chain's CDR3 is CASSPGRWLNTEAFF. CDR3 in DNA: TGTGCCAGCAGCCCTGGGCGGTGGTTGAACACTGAAGCTTTCTTT.